These T cell receptor beta chains were read from a single sample in a study of preoperative IRX-2 immunotherapy in early breast cancer. Data came from immunoSEQ multiplex PCR; TCRdb stores just in-frame clones and leaves some out. The data contain 24,000 or so clones, nearly 80% of them singletons. The specimen was lymph node tissue, collected before IRX-2 immunotherapy. These receptors came from a human donor with breast cancer. The CDR3 runs from the conserved cysteine through the conserved F or W. A D gene is named only where the DNA matches it firmly. Only part of the rows carry a size: once, few, many, or a class if the clone is expanded.

CDR3 protein	CDR3 DNA	D gene	V gene	J gene	clone size
CASSLERDRGYGYTF	TGTGCCAGCAGCTTAGAAAGGGACAGGGGTTATGGCTACACCTTC	TRBD1	TRBV7-8	TRBJ1-2	-
CASSPTSGGAYNEQFF	TGTGCCAGCAGTCCCACTAGCGGGGGGGCCTACAATGAGCAGTTCTTC	TRBD2	TRBV6-8	TRBJ2-1	-
CASSLDPGANVLTF	TGTGCCAGCAGCTTAGACCCTGGGGCCAACGTCCTGACTTTC	-	TRBV11-3	TRBJ2-6	once
CASSPGQGQETQYF	TGTGCCAGCAGTCCGGGACAGGGACAAGAGACCCAGTACTTC	TRBD1	TRBV6-8	TRBJ2-5	few
CASSSGRNEKHF	TGTGCCAGCAGTTCCGGACGGAACGAGAAGCATTTT	-	TRBV28	TRBJ1-5	-
CASSVGTGVGTGELFF	TGCGCCAGCAGTGTGGGGACAGGGGTCGGCACCGGGGAGCTGTTTTTT	TRBD1	TRBV10-2	TRBJ2-2	-
CASSRPQGTSYYNEQFF	TGTGCCAGCAGCCGTCCACAGGGGACTAGCTACTACAATGAGCAGTTCTTC	TRBD2	TRBV11-3	TRBJ2-1	-
CASSLMDSTYEQYF	TGCGCCAGCAGCTTGATGGACTCTACCTACGAGCAGTACTTC	-	TRBV5-1	TRBJ2-7	-
CASSEFHPQPLEAYF	TGTGCCAGCAGTGAGTTTCATCCACAACCCCTCGAGGCGTATTTT	-	TRBV6-4	TRBJ2-3	-
CASSLTDRGGEEAFF	TGCGCCAGCAGCTTAACGGACAGGGGCGGAGAAGAAGCTTTCTTT	TRBD1	TRBV5-1	TRBJ1-1	-
CASSLQGAGNTIYF	TGTGCCAGCTCACTACAGGGGGCCGGAAACACCATATATTTT	TRBD1	TRBV18	TRBJ1-3	-
CASTPWVTLNTGELFF	TGTGCCAGCACCCCTTGGGTGACATTGAACACCGGGGAGCTGTTTTTT	-	TRBV28	TRBJ2-2	-
CASSLEQTGLNEQFF	TGTGCCAGCAGCTTAGAACAGACAGGACTAAATGAGCAGTTCTTC	-	TRBV7-1	TRBJ2-1	-
CASKVPFSALTF	TGTGCCAGCAAGGTCCCTTTTTCGGCTCTCACCTTC	-	TRBV6-8	TRBJ1-2	few
CAWRQGRNYGYTF	TGTGCCTGGAGACAGGGGCGCAACTATGGCTACACCTTC	TRBD1	TRBV30	TRBJ1-2	-
CASIGTEPRYTEAFF	TGTGCCAGCATCGGGACGGAACCTCGGTACACTGAAGCTTTCTTT	-	TRBV6-8	TRBJ1-1	-
CASSSRAQPQHF	TGTGCCAGCAGTTCCCGGGCCCAGCCCCAGCATTTT	-	TRBV28	TRBJ1-5	-
CASSTQGVSLNTEAFF	TGTGCCAGTAGTACTCAGGGAGTCTCTTTGAACACTGAAGCTTTCTTT	-	TRBV19	TRBJ1-1	-
CASESALSGEAFF	TGTGCCAGCGAATCCGCCCTTTCGGGTGAAGCTTTCTTT	-	TRBV12-5	TRBJ1-1	-
CASTQQESYGYTF	TGTGCCAGCACCCAACAAGAGTCCTATGGCTACACCTTC	-	TRBV6-8	TRBJ1-2	-
CASTLQGARTEAFF	TGTGCCAGTACTTTACAGGGGGCGAGGACTGAAGCTTTCTTT	TRBD1	TRBV19	TRBJ1-1	-
CASSYGSRPGDTEAFF	TGTGCCAGCAGTTACGGTTCCCGCCCCGGGGACACTGAAGCTTTCTTT	-	TRBV6-8	TRBJ1-1	-
CASSYRKAGNTEAFF	TGTGCCAGCAGTTACAGAAAGGCCGGAAACACTGAAGCTTTCTTT	-	TRBV6-8	TRBJ1-1	-
CASSTGPKGFF	TGTGCCAGCTCTACAGGGCCTAAGGGTTTCTTT	-	TRBV14	TRBJ1-1	-
CASSIPGQRNEKLFF	TGCGCCAGCAGCATACCGGGCCAGCGTAATGAAAAACTGTTTTTT	-	TRBV1	TRBJ1-4	-
CASSLGTGVYQPQHF	TGTGCCAGCAGTCTCGGGACAGGGGTATATCAGCCCCAGCATTTT	TRBD1	TRBV6-8	TRBJ1-5	few
CASSRQPATNEKLFF	TGTGCCAGCAGCAGACAGCCCGCAACTAATGAAAAACTGTTTTTT	-	TRBV14	TRBJ1-4	-
CASSQDTSNTGELFF	TGCGCCAGCAGCCAAGACACCTCGAACACCGGGGAGCTGTTTTTT	-	TRBV1	TRBJ2-2	-
CAWSDVGNQPQHF	TGTGCCTGGAGTGACGTGGGGAATCAGCCCCAGCATTTT	-	TRBV30	TRBJ1-5	few
CASSYPGRANTGELFF	TGTGCCAGCAGTTACCCCGGAAGGGCGAACACCGGGGAGCTGTTTTTT	-	TRBV28	TRBJ2-2	-
CASSSPAGNTEAFF	TGTGCCAGCAGTTCCCCCGCAGGGAACACTGAAGCTTTCTTT	-	TRBV28	TRBJ1-1	-
CASTPGPSNEKLFF	TGCGCCAGCACCCCGGGACCGTCTAATGAAAAACTGTTTTTT	-	TRBV5-1	TRBJ1-4	once
CASSLSGQGRNQPQHF	TGTGCCAGCAGTTTATCAGGACAGGGACGCAATCAGCCCCAGCATTTT	TRBD1	TRBV28	TRBJ1-5	-
CASKGQGSTDTQYF	TGCGCCAGCAAGGGACAGGGGAGCACAGATACGCAGTATTTT	TRBD1	TRBV5-1	TRBJ2-3	-
CASSLGSGTVTEAFF	TGCGCCAGCAGCTTAGGTTCCGGGACAGTCACTGAAGCTTTCTTT	TRBD1	TRBV5-1	TRBJ1-1	-
CASRPTLSAGGTFF	TGTGCCAGCAGGCCCACCCTCTCGGCCGGAGGAACTTTCTTT	-	TRBV11-3	TRBJ1-1	once
CASSPLQGDTGELFF	TGTGCCAGCTCACCACTACAGGGAGACACCGGGGAGCTGTTTTTT	-	TRBV18	TRBJ2-2	few
CASSYSTRSETQYF	TGTGCCAGCAGTTATTCGACTAGGAGTGAGACCCAGTACTTC	-	TRBV6-8	TRBJ2-5	-
CASGQGWYEQYF	TGTGCCTCGGGACAGGGCTGGTACGAGCAGTACTTC	TRBD1	TRBV30	TRBJ2-7	-
CASSISRGTNEKLFF	TGTGCCAGTAGTATTTCGAGGGGCACTAATGAAAAACTGTTTTTT	-	TRBV19	TRBJ1-4	-
CASKDRGQETQYF	TGTGCCAGTAAAGACAGGGGTCAAGAGACCCAGTACTTC	TRBD1	TRBV19	TRBJ2-5	-